Presented here are 6 T cell receptor beta chains from one specimen sequenced in a study of T-cell memory formation after mild COVID-19. TCRdb fed the 5' RACE reads into MiXCR, producing one record per CDR3 protein. The table has around 320,000 distinct CDR3 sequences, around 30% seen once. Sequencing was performed on PBMCs or a T cell subset sorted from them (not recorded which). All receptors come from an adult woman who had mild COVID-19 (a few samples of this study predate the infection). Cell type and time point are not known.

In its sample, this clonotype was seen a few times. The V call is TRBV20-1, the J call TRBJ2-2; 9 nucleotides line up with TRBD2. V gave up 5 bases and J gave up 2 bases; unmatched junction bases: 3. CDR1 DFQATT and CDR2 SNEGSKA come from the germline V gene (reference sequence). The CDR3 runs to 14 residues. The CDR3: CSALAGDNTGELFF. CDR3 nucleotides: TGCAGTGCTTTAGCGGGGGACAACACCGGGGAGCTGTTTTTT.

This clonotype was seen only a few times. This rearrangement joins TRBV5-6 to TRBJ2-7; a weak D match, TRBD2 (5 bases). With 6 bases removed from V and 0 bases from J, the gap between germline ends came to 10 bases. CDR3 size: 13 residues. Germline CDR1 is SGHDT and CDR2 is YYEEEE. The CDR3 DNA follows: TGTGCCAGCACCGTGGGAGCCTCCTACGAGCAGTACTTC. It specifies CASTVGASYEQYF.

The V gene is TRBV20-1, the J gene TRBJ2-5; TRBD1 agrees at 7 bases. CDR3 length: 16 amino acids. Per germline, CDR1 DFQATT and CDR2 SNEGSKA (reference sequence). V gave up 8 bases and J gave up 0 bases; unmatched junction bases: 15. CDR3 amino acids: CSSRGRGFQYQETQYF. CDR3 DNA: TGCAGTTCACGAGGCAGGGGGTTTCAGTACCAAGAGACCCAGTACTTC.

This rearrangement joins TRBV29-1 to TRBJ1-1; D unresolved. The germline V gene has CDR1 SQVTM and CDR2 ANQGSEA. The CDR3 is made up of 13 amino acids. The V gene lost 4 bases and the J gene lost 0 bases, with 9 bases spanning the gap. The chain's CDR3 is CSVVRPMNTEAFF. The CDR3 nucleotides are TGCAGCGTTGTTAGACCTATGAACACTGAAGCTTTCTTT.

The chain carries TRBV12-3 or TRBV12-4 and TRBJ2-1; D might be TRBD1 (6 bases). Deletions cut 1 base from V and 15 bases from J, with 10 bases between. The CDR3 runs 11 residues. The CDR3 region is CASSLGGGRFF. The CDR3 DNA reads as TGTGCCAGCAGTTTAGGAGGGGGTCGGTTCTTC.

The table lists this clonotype with a few counts. This chain links TRBV9 with TRBJ2-1, with a possible D match to TRBD2 (6 bases). V was cut by 3 bases and J by 3 bases, with 10 bases left in between. This CDR3 has 14 amino acids. Per the germline V gene, CDR1 is SGDLS and CDR2 is YYNGEE. CDR3 bases: TGTGCCAGCAGCGGGGGACTGGGCTACAATGAGCAGTTCTTC. Protein: CASSGGLGYNEQFF.